This is a list of T cell receptor beta chains from one sample in a study of PD-1 blockade in classical Hodgkin lymphoma. Here immunoSEQ multiplex PCR was the method, and the copy in TCRdb shows in-frame clones only, minus some. The table records some 30,000 clones, around 67% of them present only once. Specimen: peripheral blood mononuclear cells (PBMCs), collected before the second cycle of nivolumab. These receptor sequences come from a human donor with classical Hodgkin lymphoma. Each CDR3 is given with its conserved first and last residue. Fields, in order: V gene, clone size, D gene, J gene, CDR3 DNA, CDR3 protein. D genes are given only for firm matches. Rows may omit the clone size; those that give it use once, few, many or a size class.

TRBV15	NA	NA	TRBJ1-1	TGTGCCACCCGAGACGGCGGAGGTGAAGCTTTCTTT	CATRDGGGEAFF
TRBV19	NA	NA	TRBJ1-2	TGTGCCAGTAGTGAACTCACAGGGAGTGGCTACACCTTC	CASSELTGSGYTF
TRBV28	NA	NA	TRBJ1-1	TGTGCCAGCAGTCCCCTGACGGGCGGGAGGTCGGCTTTCTTT	CASSPLTGGRSAFF
TRBV7-8	NA	NA	TRBJ2-2	TGTGCCAGCACCTTTCGCAGAGGGGGGACGAGGCGGGTCGGGGAGCTGTTTTTT	CASTFRRGGTRRVGELFF
TRBV10-3	NA	NA	TRBJ2-7	TGTGCCATCAGTGAGTCGGCGGCGGCAGGGGAGGCCTACGAGCAGTACTTC	CAISESAAAGEAYEQYF
TRBV4-3	NA	NA	TRBJ1-4	TGCGCCAGCAGCCAGGGGATAATGCCTAATGAAAAACTGTTTTTT	CASSQGIMPNEKLFF
TRBV2	NA	TRBD2	TRBJ2-3	TGTGCCAGCAGTGATATTACTAAGAGCGGGGGGTTCACAGATACGCAGTATTTT	CASSDITKSGGFTDTQYF
TRBV9	NA	NA	TRBJ1-2	TGTGCCAGCAGCGTCACTCAGGCCGGTGGCTACACCTTC	CASSVTQAGGYTF
TRBV27	NA	NA	TRBJ1-5	TGTGCCAGCAGTTTCGGACAAGGCAATCAGCCCCAGCATTTT	CASSFGQGNQPQHF
TRBV5-6	NA	NA	TRBJ1-2	TGTGCCAGCAGCCCAGGAGTGGGGCAAGGACACGGCGGCTACACCTTC	CASSPGVGQGHGGYTF
TRBV18	NA	NA	TRBJ2-3	TGTGCCAGCTCACCCTCGGGGTCAGATACGCAGTATTTT	CASSPSGSDTQYF
TRBV7-6	NA	NA	TRBJ2-3	TGTGCCAGCAGCTTAGGGCCGAGGACAGATACGCAGTATTTT	CASSLGPRTDTQYF
TRBV7-9	few	NA	TRBJ2-7	TGTGCCAGCAGCTTAGGGCGGGGGCCAGGGTACGAGCAGTACTTC	CASSLGRGPGYEQYF
TRBV2	once	NA	TRBJ1-3	TGTGCCAGCAGTGAGTCTCATGGGTACACCATATATTTT	CASSESHGYTIYF
TRBV28	NA	NA	TRBJ1-5	TGTGCCAGCAGTTCAATTAACACAGGGAGAGCCCAGCATTTT	CASSSINTGRAQHF
TRBV5-1	few	NA	TRBJ2-2	TGCGCCAGCAGACACGTAGAGTCGAACACCGGGGAGCTGTTTTTT	CASRHVESNTGELFF
TRBV19	few	TRBD1	TRBJ2-5	TGTGCCAGTAGTATAGGACAGGGTGCCGAGACCCAGTACTTC	CASSIGQGAETQYF